Sequencing of this T cell receptor beta chain was carried out in a study of cytomegalovirus exposure and HLA in healthy donors. Clones were read by immunoSEQ multiplex PCR, and TCRdb kept only the in-frame ones, dropping some. This sample has roughly 130,000 clones, with roughly 89% found just once. Remarks on this clone: Antigen: not known.

Points from the study as a whole: It was approximately 170 TCR beta chains that were listed as cytomegalovirus-associated.

The TCR originated in a woman under 30 in good health and CMV-seropositive. The sequencing input was PBMCs.

The CDR3 sequence is CASGDRAPTNEKLFF. The CDR3 DNA sequence: TGTGCCAGCGGGGACAGGGCTCCCACTAATGAAAAACTGTTTTTT. The chain carries TRBV6-6 and TRBJ1-4; 9 bases line up with TRBD1. This CDR3 is built from 15 residues. Trimming at V came to 8 bases and at J to 2 bases, leaving 6 bases not matched to a gene. Germline lookup yields CDR1 MNHNY and CDR2 SVGAGI (reference sequence).